This TCR beta chain was recovered during a study of T cell responses to AZD1222 COVID-19 vaccine (dated by TCRdb to 2020 to 2023). For the wider study: Because spike-specific TCR depth and breadth did not differ between the two schedules, AZD1222 recipients who got a second dose at roughly 4 weeks were pooled with those who got a second dose at roughly 12 weeks. Trial participants were enrolled by age into 18-55, 56-69 and 70-plus year subgroups, with 148, 28 and 57 TCR-sequenced participants respectively. TCR sequencing was performed for 233 trial participants, of whom some 200 were given two doses of AZD1222 and approximately 25 were given two doses of MenACWY control vaccine. General findings and caveats noted by the study authors: In the small 56-69-year group, the increase in depth fell short of significance, most likely because of low power. No day 14 peak-response samples were available, so repertoires were characterized only after the peak T cell response. Only 5 to 7 AZD1222 recipients were SARS-CoV-2 seropositive at baseline, limiting conclusions about previously exposed vaccinees. After two AZD1222 doses, both the breadth and the depth of spike-specific TCRs were significantly higher than at day 0 and than in MenACWY recipients. Participants were mostly white British, with more females than males. The authors suggested clonal diversity may have been underestimated. Nearly half of unique spike-specific TCRs reportedly recognized epitopes outside regions mutated in the B.1.351 and B.1.1.7 variants. The whole spike protein was spanned by vaccine-associated CD4 TCRs, and dominant responses were seen in regions 160-218 and 743-854.

About this clone itself: Its target antigen remains unknown. One junction end disagrees with the germline gene, perhaps due to a read error.

The CDR3 regions of human TCRbeta chains were analyzed by immunosequencing. The original pipeline was this. TCRs in the repertoires were matched against a reference library of SARS-CoV-2-specific TCRs that had been generated with the MIRA antigen-specificity platform. Breadth was defined as the fraction of unique TCRs that were SARS-CoV-2-associated, and depth was defined as the fraction of total T cells that were SARS-CoV-2-associated. Using the MIRA data, every spike-specific TCR was mapped to the spike region that the TCR reacted to and assigned to either a CD4 or a CD8 class. Log10-transformed breadth and depth values were compared by one-way ANOVA with Sidak's multiple comparisons tests. This is the immuneACCESS table as TCRdb keeps it, with only in-frame sequences that have V and J called. A part of the clones is gone; compared with another copy, unresolved V genes explain less than half, and the rest is unexplained. V, J and clone size derive from that table, while D and trimming were established from the DNA sequence. The sample table holds about 120,000 clones, of which 85% to 90% were seen once. The ten largest make up about 7.4% of the sample.

The intended sense of this specimen's time point label: baseline before first vaccination. The vaccinee samples were drawn from two UK trials, COV001 and COV002, one of which was a single-blind randomized controlled phase 2/3 trial testing AZD1222 (ChAdOx1 nCoV-19) in healthy adults. For TCRbeta chain sequencing, PBMC samples from trial participants were taken at day 0 and at day 28 after the second dose. The receptor was derived from an adult in good health. Sequenced material: peripheral blood, taken on day 0 of AZD1222 vaccination.

The sequenced DNA: TGTGCCAGCAGTGAAATCGTGTCGGACAGAGGAACATTT. This sequence encodes CASSEIVSDRGTF. This receptor chain uses TRBV6-1 and TRBJ1-5; a tentative D match to TRBD1 spans 6 bases. The CDR3 covers 13 residues, taking in both the cysteine and the phenylalanine. The kept DNA is CDR3 alone, 39 bases in frame from the first base. From a lookup of the germline V gene, CDR1 and CDR2 are MNHNS and SASEGT.